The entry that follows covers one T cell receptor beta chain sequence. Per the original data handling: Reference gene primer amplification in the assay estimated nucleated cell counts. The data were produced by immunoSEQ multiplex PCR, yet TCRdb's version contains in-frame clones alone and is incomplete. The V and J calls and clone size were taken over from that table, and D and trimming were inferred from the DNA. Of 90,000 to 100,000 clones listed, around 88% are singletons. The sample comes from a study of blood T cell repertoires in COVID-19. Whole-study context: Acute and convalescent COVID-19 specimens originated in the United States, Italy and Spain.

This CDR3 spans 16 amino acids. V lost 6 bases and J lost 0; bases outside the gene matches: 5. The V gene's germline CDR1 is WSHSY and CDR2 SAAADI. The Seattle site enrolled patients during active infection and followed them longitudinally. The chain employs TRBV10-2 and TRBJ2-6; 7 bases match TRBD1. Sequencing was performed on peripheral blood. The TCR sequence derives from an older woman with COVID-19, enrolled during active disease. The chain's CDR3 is CASRDRVHSGANVLTF. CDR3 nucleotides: TGCGCCAGCAGAGACAGGGTCCACTCTGGGGCCAACGTCCTGACTTTC.